Listed below are T cell receptor beta chains from one sample, sequenced in a study of T cells in Graves' hyperthyroidism and ophthalmopathy. MiXCR, run by TCRdb on the multiplex PCR reads, gives a single entry per CDR3 protein. The data show roughly 350,000 distinct CDR3 sequences, roughly 13% seen once. Sequenced sample: blood. Receptors were obtained from a woman in her forties with Graves' ophthalmopathy. Each CDR3 is given with its conserved first and last residue. The order of the fields is D gene, clone size, J gene, V gene, CDR3 protein, CDR3 DNA. D genes are given only for firm matches. Rows give clone size only sometimes, using once, few, many, or a class for an expanded clone.

TRBD1	few	TRBJ1-2	TRBV5-1	CASSLAYRGRDYGYTF	TGCGCCAGCAGCTTGGCCTACAGGGGCCGGGACTATGGCTACACCTTC
.	many	TRBJ1-4	TRBV2	CATSSGGQAITNEKLFF	TGTGCCACCTCGTCCGGGGGGCAGGCTATAACTAATGAAAAACTGTTTTTT
TRBD1	many	TRBJ1-6	TRBV28	CASSDRGVRSPLHF	TGTGCCAGCAGTGACAGGGGAGTGAGGTCACCCCTCCACTTT
TRBD1	.	TRBJ1-3	TRBV7-9	CASSKPGQDGTIYF	TGTGCCAGCAGCAAACCGGGACAGGACGGCACCATATATTTT
.	many	TRBJ2-7	TRBV18	CASSPRGAEQYF	TGTGCCAGCTCACCACGCGGGGCCGAGCAGTACTTC
.	few	TRBJ2-1	TRBV9	CASSSPNGGGGNEQFF	TGTGCCAGCAGCTCCCCCAACGGGGGAGGAGGCAATGAGCAGTTCTTC
TRBD2	.	TRBJ2-7	TRBV5-1	CASSPAGSAYEQYF	TGCGCCAGCAGCCCAGCGGGATCAGCCTACGAGCAGTACTTC
.	many	TRBJ2-1	TRBV11-2	CASSLGTSFGDEQFF	TGTGCCAGCAGCCTGGGCACTAGCTTTGGGGATGAGCAGTTCTTC
TRBD2	many	TRBJ2-3	TRBV2	CASSEGREGDTQYF	TGTGCCAGCAGTGAAGGCAGGGAGGGAGATACGCAGTATTTT
.	many	TRBJ2-7	TRBV6-1	CASSSLTWYEQYF	TGTGCCAGCAGTTCCCTCACCTGGTACGAGCAGTACTTC
.	.	TRBJ1-2	TRBV20-1	CSAEGRQDYYGYTF	TGCAGTGCCGAAGGTCGGCAGGACTACTATGGCTACACCTTC
TRBD1	many	TRBJ1-1	TRBV12-3/TRBV12-4	CASIKDRGGEAFF	TGTGCCAGCATTAAGGACAGGGGCGGTGAAGCTTTCTTT
.	many	TRBJ1-3	TRBV12-5	CASALEGDSGNTIYF	TGTGCTAGTGCTCTAGAGGGGGACTCTGGAAACACCATATATTTT
.	many	TRBJ1-5	TRBV6-1	CASSEGLPQPQHF	TGTGCCAGCAGTGAAGGGCTTCCTCAGCCCCAGCATTTT
.	many	TRBJ2-7	TRBV12-3/TRBV12-4	CASTYSGNYEQYF	TGTGCCAGTACTTACTCGGGTAACTACGAGCAGTACTTC
TRBD2	.	TRBJ2-1	TRBV7-9	CASRLPLSAGGYNEQFF	TGTGCCAGCAGACTCCCCCTCTCTGCGGGAGGGTACAATGAGCAGTTCTTC
.	.	TRBJ2-7	TRBV5-6	CASSPRNLLSYEQYF	TGTGCCAGCAGCCCACGCAACCTATTGTCCTACGAGCAGTACTTC
TRBD1	many	TRBJ2-1	TRBV6-1	CASTRDSRANEQFF	TGTGCCAGCACCCGGGACAGCCGGGCGAATGAGCAGTTCTTC
.	many	TRBJ1-3	TRBV6-2/TRBV6-3	CASNPGGQLGNTIYF	TGTGCCAGCAACCCGGGAGGACAACTAGGAAACACCATATATTTT
.	many	TRBJ1-1	TRBV6-1	CASSEDVGGGGTEAFF	TGTGCCAGCAGTGAAGACGTAGGGGGGGGGGGGACTGAAGCTTTCTTT
.	many	TRBJ2-1	TRBV4-1	CASSRIPPNEQFF	TGCGCCAGCAGCCGGATCCCCCCAAATGAGCAGTTCTTC
.	once	TRBJ1-6	TRBV20-1	CSARPSNRDDYNSPLHF	TGCAGTGCTAGACCATCTAACCGGGACGACTATAATTCACCCCTCCACTTT
.	many	TRBJ2-3	TRBV25-1	CASSDVSRDTQYF	TGTGCCAGCAGTGACGTCTCTAGGGATACGCAGTATTTT
.	many	TRBJ1-6	TRBV25-1	CASSGTGYNSPLHF	TGTGCCAGCAGTGGGACGGGCTATAATTCACCCCTCCACTTT
.	few	TRBJ2-3	TRBV9	CASSVLGTNPTDTQYF	TGTGCCAGCAGCGTTCTAGGGACAAACCCCACAGATACGCAGTATTTT
TRBD2	.	TRBJ2-3	TRBV12-3/TRBV12-4	CASRGRGSGGTQYF	TGTGCCAGCAGGGGGAGGGGAAGCGGCGGTACGCAGTATTTT
TRBD1	many	TRBJ1-1	TRBV20-1	CSARSPDGRGTGAGGTEAFF	TGCAGTGCTAGATCACCCGACGGCAGGGGGACAGGGGCTGGCGGCACTGAAGCTTTCTTT
TRBD2	.	TRBJ2-1	TRBV19	CASSIEGGRAGEQFF	TGTGCCAGTAGTATTGAAGGCGGGAGGGCCGGTGAGCAGTTCTTC
.	many	TRBJ2-7	TRBV5-1	CASRQSYEQYF	TGCGCCAGCAGACAGTCCTACGAGCAGTACTTC
.	many	TRBJ2-1	TRBV28	CASSSSKSVYPNNEQFF	TGTGCCAGCAGTTCCTCCAAAAGCGTCTACCCAAACAATGAGCAGTTCTTC
.	few	TRBJ2-2	TRBV20-1	CSARDPGLVSGELFF	TGCAGTGCTAGAGATCCTGGGTTAGTTTCCGGGGAGCTGTTTTTT
.	many	TRBJ1-1	TRBV19	CASSHRGTEAFF	TGTGCCAGTAGTCATAGGGGCACTGAAGCTTTCTTT
TRBD2	many	TRBJ2-3	TRBV19	CASSQGLAGGGSTDTQYF	TGTGCCAGTTCGCAGGGACTAGCGGGAGGGGGAAGCACAGATACGCAGTATTTT
TRBD2	few	TRBJ2-6	TRBV19	CASSPSGLGLSGANVLTF	TGTGCCAGTAGCCCCTCGGGACTAGGCCTCTCTGGGGCCAACGTCCTGACTTTC
.	.	TRBJ1-6	TRBV4-1	CASSQETVSPLHF	TGCGCCAGCAGCCAAGAGACAGTATCACCCCTCCACTTT